Presented here are 20 T cell receptor beta chains from one specimen sequenced in a study of cytomegalovirus exposure and HLA in healthy donors. TCRdb's copy holds only in-frame clones and misses some; the assay was immunoSEQ multiplex PCR. There are about 140,000 clones in the sample; about 95% occur only once, and about 1.7% lies in the top ten. Material for sequencing was PBMCs. Every receptor here comes from a man younger than 35 in good health and CMV-seropositive.

The V gene is TRBV28, the J gene TRBJ2-7, with 9 bases fitting TRBD1. V trimming: 9 bases; J trimming: 3 bases; junction bases outside the gene matches: 18. Germline lookup yields CDR1 MDHEN and CDR2 SYDVKM. The CDR3 runs to 17 residues. The CDR3 nucleotides are TGTGCCAGTTCCGACTGGGGACAGGGAAAACTCCGCTACGAGCAGTACTTC. It codes for CASSDWGQGKLRYEQYF. The full variable domain, rest sourced from reference TRBV28 and TRBJ2-7, is DVKVTQSSRYLVKRTGEKVFLECVQDMDHENMFWYRQDPGLGLRLIYFSYDVKMKEKGDIPEGYSVSREKKERFSLILESASTNQTSMYLCASSDWGQGKLRYEQYFGPGTRLTVT.

This clone was seen just once. The V call is TRBV9, the J call TRBJ1-1; D possibly corresponds to TRBD1 (6 bases). Germline V CDR1 and CDR2: SGDLS, YYNGEE. V shed 3 bases and J shed 5 bases, with 11 bases lying between them. The CDR3 is made up of 13 amino acids. As DNA, the CDR3 is TGTGCCAGCAGCGCACAGGGTATAACTGAAGCTTTCTTT. Amino acids: CASSAQGITEAFF.

A single count supports this clone. Here the CDR3 DNA reads TGTGCCAGCAGTCGGACTAGAGGGTCCTACAATGAGCAGTTCTTC. Translating it yields CASSRTRGSYNEQFF. The rearrangement joins TRBV11-3 to TRBJ2-1, with 7 positions matching TRBD2. Per germline, CDR1 SGHNT and CDR2 YENEEA. V dropped 6 bases and J dropped 1; count of bases not matched to a gene: 6. The CDR3 spans 15 residues.

The CDR3 coding sequence is TGTGCCAGCAGCCCCGACTTTGTGTGGGGGGATGGTTCACCCCTCCACTTT. Translated, it gives CASSPDFVWGDGSPLHF. J is TRBJ1-6 and V is TRBV9, with D possibly TRBD1 on 5 matching bases. Germline lookup yields CDR1 SGDLS and CDR2 YYNGEE. Trimming took 4 bases from V and 9 from J, leaving 23 bases between them. This CDR3 comprises 17 residues.

The V gene is TRBV6-1, the J gene TRBJ2-1, with TRBD1 as a possible D gene (6 bases). CDR1 MNHNS and CDR2 SASEGT come from the germline V gene. The germline V and J ends were trimmed by 3 bases and 6 bases, with 15 bases remaining between them. This CDR3 region has 15 residues. CDR3 in amino acids: CASSEFWDTFNEQFF. CDR3 DNA: TGTGCCAGCAGTGAGTTCTGGGACACTTTCAATGAGCAGTTCTTC.

This clone appeared once. The chain uses TRBV9 and TRBJ2-7; tentative D call: TRBD1 (5 bases). The CDR3 loop spans 13 amino acids. V was pared by 0 bases and J by 7 bases, with 11 bases between. CDR1 is SGDLS and CDR2 is YYNGEE in the germline V gene. CDR3 sequence reads: CASSVDGALEQYF. The CDR3 DNA follows: TGTGCCAGCAGCGTAGATGGGGCGTTAGAGCAGTACTTC.

The rearrangement links TRBV18 to TRBJ2-1, with TRBD2 identical over 7 bases. The CDR3 covers 16 residues. Germline-derived CDR1 and CDR2 are KGHSH and LQKENI. The V gene end was trimmed by 0 bases and the J gene end by 4 bases; junction bases not matched to a gene: 6. For the CDR3, the DNA is TGTGCCAGCTCACCACCTGGCCTAGCGGAGTACAATGAGCAGTTCTTC. It translates to CASSPPGLAEYNEQFF.

This chain uses TRBV6-5 with TRBJ1-2; D unclear. Germline V lookup: CDR1 MNHEY, CDR2 SVGAGI. Trimming removed 5 bases from V and 4 bases from J, with 11 bases in between. The CDR3 consists of 13 residues. In nucleotides, the CDR3 is TGTGCCAGCAGTCGGTCGGGTCGCTATGGCTACACCTTC. This sequence encodes CASSRSGRYGYTF.

The chain links TRBV27 to TRBJ2-7; 9 nucleotides line up with TRBD1. The CDR3 runs 12 residues. The germline V gene has CDR1 MNHEY and CDR2 SMNVEV (reference sequence). The junction had 13 bases not matched to a gene; V was cut back by 10 bases and J by 12 bases. CDR3 sequence: CATSGTGFSWYF. The CDR3 DNA reads TGTGCCACTTCCGGGACAGGGTTCTCCTGGTACTTC.

The V and J genes are TRBV28 and TRBJ1-4, with TRBD1 matching over 7 bases. Germline trimming cut 1 base from V and 7 bases from J; bases unmatched to any gene: 6. Germline CDR1 is MDHEN and CDR2 is SYDVKM. The CDR3 is 15 residues long. CDR3 sequence: CASSLSQGLGEKLFF. The CDR3 DNA follows: TGTGCCAGCAGTTTATCACAGGGGTTAGGTGAAAAACTGTTTTTT.

V gene TRBV19 combines with J gene TRBJ2-1; a weak D match, TRBD2 (6 bases). The V and J ends lost 1 base and 6 bases respectively, with 16 bases between them. Germline CDR1 reads LNHDA; CDR2 reads SQIVND (reference sequence). The CDR3 length is 16 residues. CDR3 residues: CASSIGGGKLPNEQFF. CDR3 sequence (DNA): TGTGCCAGTAGTATAGGGGGCGGGAAATTACCCAATGAGCAGTTCTTC.

The chain joins TRBV18 to TRBJ2-3; 7 bases fit TRBD2. The CDR3 is 13 residues long. Germline CDR1 is KGHSH and CDR2 is LQKENI. J was trimmed by 4 bases and V by 4 bases; bases with no gene match: 2. CDR3 nucleotides: TGTGCCAGCTCACTAGCGGGCGCAGATACGCAGTATTTT. Its protein product is CASSLAGADTQYF.

The CDR3 loop is CASSQSPGAYEQYF. The CDR3 DNA reads TGTGCCAGCTCCCAGTCTCCGGGGGCCTACGAGCAGTACTTC. V usage is TRBV18 and J usage is TRBJ2-7; a weak D match, TRBD2 (6 bases). This CDR3 has 14 residues. V shed 6 bases and J shed 2 bases, with 14 bases lying between them. Germline-derived CDR1 and CDR2 are KGHSH and LQKENI. The whole variable domain, filled in from reference TRBV18 and TRBJ2-7, reads NAGVMQNPRHLVRRRGQEARLRCSPMKGHSHVYWYRQLPEEGLKFMVYLQKENIIDESGMPKERFSAEFPKEGPSILRIQQVVRGDSAAYFCASSQSPGAYEQYFGPGTRLTVT.

The chain uses TRBV29-1 and TRBJ1-6; 7 nucleotides match TRBD1. Germline CDR1 and CDR2: SQVTM and ANQGSEA. V was clipped by 5 bases and J by 4 bases; unmatched bases: 5. The CDR3 length is 14 residues. The DNA of the CDR3 is TGCAGCGTTCTAGGGACAGATTATAATTCACCCCTCCACTTT. Translation: CSVLGTDYNSPLHF.

This clone was observed once. CDR3 loop: CASRIYQGARDEQYF. In DNA form, the CDR3 reads TGTGCCAGCAGGATTTATCAGGGGGCGCGGGACGAGCAGTACTTC. The chain carries TRBV28 and TRBJ2-7; 8 positions match TRBD1. The CDR3 covers 15 residues. J was trimmed by 5 bases and V by 6 bases; bases with no gene match: 12. Germline loops: CDR1 MDHEN, CDR2 SYDVKM.

In this sample, this clone turned up once. The chain carries TRBV19 and TRBJ2-3; TRBD2 matches 9 bases. This CDR3 has 16 residues. J was trimmed by 3 bases and V by 4 bases; bases with no gene match: 8. Germline values: CDR1 LNHDA, CDR2 SQIVND (reference sequence). The CDR3 region is CASSSDRLAETDTQYF. The CDR3, as DNA: TGTGCCAGTAGTAGCGACCGACTAGCGGAGACAGATACGCAGTATTTT.

This clone was seen only once. The V gene is TRBV29-1, the J gene TRBJ1-2; 7 bases map to TRBD1. CDR1 is SQVTM, CDR2 ANQGSEA, per germline. The J segment lost 1 base and the V segment lost 7 bases, leaving 12 bases of the junction unmatched. This CDR3 has 15 residues. Written as DNA, the CDR3 is TGCAGCGCCCCCATCGCAGGGGGGTTTAACTATGGCTACACCTTC. Protein: CSAPIAGGFNYGYTF.

The V and J genes are TRBV27 and TRBJ1-1; D is unresolved. Germline V gives CDR1 MNHEY, CDR2 SMNVEV (reference sequence). Trimming shortened V by 8 bases and J by 4 bases, and 14 bases separated the two germline ends. The CDR3 has 13 amino acids. The CDR3 coding sequence is TGTGCCAGCCAACCGCGGGCCCTCACTGAAGCTTTCTTT. Protein product: CASQPRALTEAFF.

In its sample, this clone was seen once. The chain has TRBV7-9 and TRBJ2-7, with TRBD2 matching over 11 bases. Germline V gene data show CDR1 as SEHNR and CDR2 as FQNEAQ (reference sequence). V dropped 4 bases and J dropped 3; count of bases not matched to a gene: 11. The CDR3 is 17 residues long. The CDR3: CASSSTSGSSTYYEQYF. The CDR3 region has the DNA TGTGCCAGCAGCTCAACTAGCGGGAGCTCCACCTACTACGAGCAGTACTTC.

The CDR3 sequence: CASSFRVDNTGELFF. In DNA, the CDR3 is TGTGCCAGCTCATTCAGGGTGGATAACACCGGGGAGCTGTTTTTT. The chain employs TRBV18 and TRBJ2-2; a weak D match, TRBD1 (5 bases). The CDR3 sequence is 15 residues long. V gave up 5 bases and J gave up 2 bases, with 12 bases separating them. Germline loops: CDR1 KGHSH, CDR2 LQKENI.